These T cell receptor beta chains were read from a single sample in a study of T cells in Graves' hyperthyroidism and ophthalmopathy. TCRdb used MiXCR to reprocess the multiplex PCR reads, holding one entry per CDR3 protein. The data contain hundreds of thousands of distinct CDR3 sequences, roughly 14% of them seen just once; the ten biggest clones take up roughly 7.7%. The material sequenced was blood. The origin of the receptors is a woman between 18 and 29 years old with Graves' hyperthyroidism. The CDR3 runs from the conserved cysteine through the conserved F or W. The D gene is left open where the match is weak. The size field is filled for only some rows; it gives once, few, many or a size class.

>TRBJ1-1|TRBV20-1|many|NA
TGCAGTGCTAGGATAATCACTGAAGCTTTCTTT
CSARIITEAFF
>TRBJ1-4|TRBV30|many|NA
TGTGCCTGGAGTGGGGGACCTAATGAAAAACTGTTTTTT
CAWSGGPNEKLFF
>TRBJ2-5|TRBV6-1|many|NA
TGTGCCAGCAGTGAAGATTGGAGGGGGGCCAAGACCCAGTACTTC
CASSEDWRGAKTQYF
>TRBJ2-1|TRBV6-6|many|NA
TGTGCCAGCAGTTACTCGATGCCGGGGAATGAGCAGTTCTTC
CASSYSMPGNEQFF
>TRBJ2-2|TRBV28|many|TRBD2
TGTGCCAGCAGACAAAGCGGGGCCGGGACCGGGGAGCTGTTTTTT
CASRQSGAGTGELFF
>TRBJ1-5|TRBV12-3/TRBV12-4|many|NA
TGTGCCAGCAGTTTAGCCAGTTTAGGCAATCAGCCCCAGCATTTT
CASSLASLGNQPQHF
>TRBJ2-3|TRBV25-1|few|NA
TGTGCCAGCAGTGGCAGGGGCAAGGATACGCAGTATTTT
CASSGRGKDTQYF
>TRBJ2-7|TRBV2|many|NA
TGTGCCAGCGTTATCGAGGGACTTACCGGCTACGAGCAGTACTTC
CASVIEGLTGYEQYF
>TRBJ2-3|TRBV20-1|few|TRBD1
TGCAGTGCTAGAGGGACAGGGGACCCCGATACGCAGTATTTT
CSARGTGDPDTQYF
>TRBJ2-5|TRBV11-2|many|TRBD2
TGTGCCAGCAGCTTTCCTAGCGGGGGGGCGGAGACCCAGTACTTC
CASSFPSGGAETQYF
>TRBJ1-6|TRBV7-9|NA|NA
TGTGCCAGCAGCTCAAGTCTGGGTATAGGGGTGACGGGTGCACCCCTCCACTTT
CASSSSLGIGVTGAPLHF
>TRBJ1-1|TRBV11-2|many|NA
TGTGCCAGCAGCTTTACGACGGTGAACACTGAAGCTTTCTTT
CASSFTTVNTEAFF
>TRBJ2-5|TRBV15|many|TRBD1
TGTGCCACCAGCACGACAGGGGGCTCACTCCGGGCGGAGACCCAGTACTTC
CATSTTGGSLRAETQYF
>TRBJ2-5|TRBV25-1|few|TRBD2
TGTGCCAGCAGTGATACAGGGGTACTAGCGGGGGGGCCAGAAGAGACCCAGTACTTC
CASSDTGVLAGGPEETQYF
>TRBJ1-1|TRBV18|many|TRBD1
TGTGCCAGCTCCGACAGGGATTGGAACACTGAAGCTTTCTTT
CASSDRDWNTEAFF
>TRBJ2-5|TRBV28|many|TRBD2
TGTGCCAGCAGTTTACGGACTAGCGGGAGTTTAGAGACCCAGTACTTC
CASSLRTSGSLETQYF
>TRBJ1-2|TRBV6-2/TRBV6-3|NA|TRBD1
TGTGCCAGCAGGATACCGGGACAGGGGGCAGGTGGCTACACCTTC
CASRIPGQGAGGYTF
>TRBJ2-3|TRBV7-3|many|NA
TGTGCCAGCAGCTTAAAGAGCGGTCGACCCACAGATACGCAGTATTTT
CASSLKSGRPTDTQYF
>TRBJ1-2|TRBV6-1|NA|NA
TGTGCCAGCAGTCCGACGATGGGCTATGGCTACACCTTC
CASSPTMGYGYTF
>TRBJ2-5|TRBV20-1|many|NA
TGCAGTGCTGGTAAAGGGCTCCAGCTTGATCAGGAGACCCAGTACTTC
CSAGKGLQLDQETQYF
>TRBJ2-1|TRBV14|many|NA
TGTGCCAGCAGCCACAGGGGTGAGCAGTTCTTC
CASSHRGEQFF
>TRBJ2-7|TRBV20-1|many|TRBD1
TGCAGTGCTGAACCGGGACAGGGGGCCTACGAGCAGTACTTC
CSAEPGQGAYEQYF
>TRBJ1-5|TRBV4-1|many|NA
TGCGCCAGCAGCCTTAGTCCACAGGGCTTCAGCAATCAGCCCCAGCATTTT
CASSLSPQGFSNQPQHF
>TRBJ2-3|TRBV7-9|many|TRBD2
TGTGCCAGCAGTCCTACTAGCGGCCTTAGCACAGATACGCAGTATTTT
CASSPTSGLSTDTQYF
>TRBJ1-3|TRBV12-3/TRBV12-4|many|NA
TGTGCCAGCAGCGCCAACACCATATATTTT
CASSANTIYF
>TRBJ2-1|TRBV5-6|many|NA
TGTGCCAGCAGCTTGGTTAACAATGAGCAGTTCTTC
CASSLVNNEQFF
>TRBJ2-2|TRBV2|NA|TRBD1
TGTGCCAGCAGGACGACAGGGGGGGGCACCGGGGAGCTGTTTTTT
CASRTTGGGTGELFF
>TRBJ2-7|TRBV12-3/TRBV12-4|many|NA
TGTGCCAGCAGTTTACGGGGTCCCGACGAGCAGTACTTC
CASSLRGPDEQYF